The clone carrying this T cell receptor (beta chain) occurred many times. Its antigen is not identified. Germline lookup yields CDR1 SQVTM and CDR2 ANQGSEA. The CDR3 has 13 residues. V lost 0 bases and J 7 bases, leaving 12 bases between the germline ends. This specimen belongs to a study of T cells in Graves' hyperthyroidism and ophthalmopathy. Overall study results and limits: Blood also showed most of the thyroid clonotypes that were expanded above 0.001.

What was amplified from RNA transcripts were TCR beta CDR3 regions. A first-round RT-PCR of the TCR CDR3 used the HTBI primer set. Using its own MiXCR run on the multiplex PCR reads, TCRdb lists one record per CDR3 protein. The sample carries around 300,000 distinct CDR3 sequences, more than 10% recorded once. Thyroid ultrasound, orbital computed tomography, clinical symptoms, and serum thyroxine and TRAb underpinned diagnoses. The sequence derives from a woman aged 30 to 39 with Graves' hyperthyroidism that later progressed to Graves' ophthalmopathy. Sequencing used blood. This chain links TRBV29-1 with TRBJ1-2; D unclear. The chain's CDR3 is CSVEDLAVGGYTF. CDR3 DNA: TGCAGCGTTGAAGATCTGGCAGTCGGTGGCTACACCTTC. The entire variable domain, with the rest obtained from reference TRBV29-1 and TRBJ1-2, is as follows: SAVISQKPSRDICQRGTSLTIQCQVDSQVTMMFWYRQQPGQSLTLIATANQGSEATYESGFVIDKFPISRPNLTFSTLTVSNMSPEDSSIYLCSVEDLAVGGYTFGSGTRLTVV.